A selection of T cell receptor beta chains follows, all from one sample in a study of T cells in Graves' hyperthyroidism and ophthalmopathy. TCRdb fed the multiplex PCR reads into MiXCR, producing one record per CDR3 protein. The sample records around 690,000 distinct CDR3 sequences, 17% being singletons. The material sequenced was blood. These receptors all stem from a man aged 50 to 59 with Graves' hyperthyroidism. Each CDR3 is given with its conserved first and last residue. The D gene is left open where the match is weak. Some rows mark clone size as missing; the rest say once, few, many or name a class of expanded clone.

clone size,D gene,V gene,J gene,CDR3 DNA,CDR3 protein
-,-,TRBV10-3,TRBJ1-3,TGTGCCACCACCAGCGGAAACACCATATATTTT,CATTSGNTIYF
many,-,TRBV12-3/TRBV12-4,TRBJ1-2,TGTGCCAGCAGTCCTACCGGGACACGTTATGGCTACACCTTC,CASSPTGTRYGYTF
many,-,TRBV6-1,TRBJ1-2,TGTGCCAGCAGTACCGGGCCCGGAGTACCCTATGGCTACACCTTC,CASSTGPGVPYGYTF
many,-,TRBV10-3,TRBJ2-5,TGTGCCAGCCGGGGTGATTACCAAGAGACCCAGTACTTC,CASRGDYQETQYF
many,-,TRBV29-1,TRBJ1-2,TGCAGCGTTGAGGGGGACCAAGGGAGCAAATATGGCTACACCTTC,CSVEGDQGSKYGYTF
few,-,TRBV20-1,TRBJ2-2,TGCAGTGCTAGAGATAGGAGATTCGGCTTCGGGGAGCTGTTTTTT,CSARDRRFGFGELFF
many,TRBD1,TRBV28,TRBJ2-2,TGTGCCAGCAGTTCACCCGGACAGGTTATGGCCGGGGAGCTGTTTTTT,CASSSPGQVMAGELFF
-,-,TRBV10-3,TRBJ2-3,TGTGCCATCAGTGTATACGGGGGACAGTTCCCTAGGACAGATACGCAGTATTTT,CAISVYGGQFPRTDTQYF
few,-,TRBV28,TRBJ2-1,TGTGCCAGCAGTTATAATGAAAAGGGGGGAGTGGAGCAGTTCTTC,CASSYNEKGGVEQFF
-,-,TRBV19,TRBJ1-5,TGTGCCAGTAGCCCATCGGTGGCAGTCAATCAGCCCCAGCATTTT,CASSPSVAVNQPQHF
many,-,TRBV28,TRBJ2-7,TGTGCCAGCAGTGGGGGTTTCTCCTACGAGCAGTACTTC,CASSGGFSYEQYF
many,TRBD1,TRBV12-3/TRBV12-4,TRBJ1-4,TGTGCCAGCAGTTTATCGGGACAGCCAACAAATGAAAAACTGTTTTTT,CASSLSGQPTNEKLFF
-,TRBD1,TRBV19,TRBJ2-2,TGTGCCAGTAGTATAGAGGCAGGGGGCGGCGGGGAGCTGTTTTTT,CASSIEAGGGGELFF
many,-,TRBV2,TRBJ1-3,TGTGCCAGCTCCCCCTCTGGAAACACCATATATTTT,CASSPSGNTIYF
-,-,TRBV2,TRBJ2-5,TGTGCCAGCCAGCTAGCTCGTCAAGAGACCCAGTACTTC,CASQLARQETQYF
-,-,TRBV6-5,TRBJ2-7,TGTGGCAGCAGTTACTCGAACGTCGAGCGGAGGTCCTACGAGCAGTACTTC,CGSSYSNVERRSYEQYF
-,-,TRBV6-9,TRBJ1-2,TGTGCCAGCAGTTACTCGAAGGGCGGGGGGGCCTATGGCTACACCTTC,CASSYSKGGGAYGYTF
-,TRBD2,TRBV20-1,TRBJ2-7,TGCAGTGCAAATTCCTATAGCGGAGGGACTACCTACGAGCAGTACTTC,CSANSYSGGTTYEQYF
many,-,TRBV7-3,TRBJ2-1,TGTGCCAGCAGCTCCTCCACCGGAACCACTGAGCAGTTCTTC,CASSSSTGTTEQFF
few,TRBD1,TRBV10-1,TRBJ2-7,TGCGCCAGCAGTGACCCTAAAAGGACGGGACAGGGATTATACGAGCAGTACTTC,CASSDPKRTGQGLYEQYF
few,TRBD2,TRBV4-1,TRBJ2-1,TGCGCCAGCAGCCTCCATTCACTAGCGGACAAGTCGAATGAGCAGTTCTTC,CASSLHSLADKSNEQFF
-,-,TRBV7-9,TRBJ2-7,TGTGCCAGCAGCTCTTTAGGGACGTATTCCTACGAGCAGTACTTC,CASSSLGTYSYEQYF
many,-,TRBV18,TRBJ2-7,TGTGCCAGCTCACCGCAGGGGTCCGCCTACGAGCAGTACTTC,CASSPQGSAYEQYF
few,-,TRBV19,TRBJ2-1,TGTGCCAGTAGTATAACGGGGGTATTCTCCTACAATGAGCAGTTCTTC,CASSITGVFSYNEQFF
-,TRBD1,TRBV28,TRBJ2-7,TGTGCCAGCAGTTTAAATCAAGGGTACAGGGGGCCCGAGCAGTACTTC,CASSLNQGYRGPEQYF
-,-,TRBV20-1,TRBJ2-3,TGCAGTGCTAGAGATAGGAGAGGAGGTAGGACAGATACGCAGTATTTT,CSARDRRGGRTDTQYF
-,-,TRBV3-1,TRBJ2-4,TGTGCCAGCAGCCCCTCCCCGGGCCGTAAGTACTTC,CASSPSPGRKYF
many,-,TRBV27,TRBJ2-4,TGTGCCAGCAGTGAGTTCGGGCTCGGTCATGAGGCCAAAAACATTCAGTACTTC,CASSEFGLGHEAKNIQYF
many,TRBD1,TRBV7-9,TRBJ1-4,TGTGCCAGCAGCTGGGGACAGGGTGAAAAACTGTTTTTT,CASSWGQGEKLFF
-,-,TRBV28,TRBJ1-6,TGTGTCAGCGGGCCTTTAGGTTCACCCCTCCACTTT,CVSGPLGSPLHF
few,-,TRBV27,TRBJ2-6,TGTGCCAGCAGTTTATCCCGCGCACCTGCTGGGGCCAACGTCCTGACTTTC,CASSLSRAPAGANVLTF
many,-,TRBV5-1,TRBJ2-3,TGCGCCAGCAGCTTGGCCCACGGCACAGATACGCAGTATTTT,CASSLAHGTDTQYF
-,-,TRBV5-1,TRBJ2-5,TGCGCCAGCAGCTTGGGACAGACCCAAGAGACCCAGTACTTC,CASSLGQTQETQYF
few,TRBD1,TRBV4-1,TRBJ1-4,TGCGCCAGCAGCATCCGGGACAGGGGAAATGAAAAACTGTTTTTT,CASSIRDRGNEKLFF
many,-,TRBV28,TRBJ2-1,TGTGCCAGCAGTTTATACTGGGGGGTCGCCTACAATGAGCAGTTCTTC,CASSLYWGVAYNEQFF
many,-,TRBV6-1,TRBJ1-2,TGTGCCAGCGGGGGAAGCTATGGCTACACCTTC,CASGGSYGYTF
many,TRBD2,TRBV20-1,TRBJ2-1,TGCAGTGCTAGACTAGCGGGAGGGTGGTACAATGAGCAGTTCTTC,CSARLAGGWYNEQFF
many,TRBD1,TRBV27,TRBJ1-2,TGTGCCAGCAGCGCGGGACAGGGTACCGGCTACACCTTC,CASSAGQGTGYTF
-,-,TRBV7-9,TRBJ2-7,TGTGCCAGCAGCTTAGAACAAGGACTCGACGAGCAGTACTTC,CASSLEQGLDEQYF
many,-,TRBV6-1,TRBJ2-1,TGTGCCAGCACCAGCGGACGGCTCAATGAGCAGTTCTTC,CASTSGRLNEQFF
few,TRBD2,TRBV3-1,TRBJ2-3,TGTGCCAGCAGCTCACTAGCGGATCCCACAGATACGCAGTATTTT,CASSSLADPTDTQYF
many,TRBD2,TRBV6-1,TRBJ2-7,TGTGCCAGCAGTCCGCTAGCGGGAGCTTTTTCCTACGAGCAGTACTTC,CASSPLAGAFSYEQYF